Here is one T cell receptor (beta chain) with its context. This entry is derived from a study of blood T cell repertoires in COVID-19. Turning to the study itself: The United States, Italy and Spain supplied acute and convalescent COVID-19 samples. Sample material is recorded as cDNA or gDNA derived from T cells, B-cell-depleted T cells, or PBMCs.

While infection was still active, Seattle patients were enrolled and then followed longitudinally. Germline V gives CDR1 SGHTA, CDR2 FQGNSA. Trimming stripped 4 bases from V and 3 bases from J, with 18 bases between. The CDR3 covers 16 residues. In the authors' workflow: Amplifying reference gene primers gave estimates of nucleated cell counts. TCRdb keeps only in-frame clones here, not all; method: immunoSEQ multiplex PCR. V and J calls and clone size are given by that table; D and trimming were obtained from the DNA. The sample has 300,000 to 450,000 clones, roughly 87% seen once; the top ten hold around 4%.

This chain joins TRBV7-2 and TRBJ1-2; D not certain. Material for sequencing was peripheral blood. The receptor was derived from a woman between 55 and 75 years old with COVID-19, enrolled during active disease. The CDR3 DNA reads TGTGCCAGCAGCTCCAGACGAGGATCCCGCGACTATGGCTACACCTTC. Its protein is CASSSRRGSRDYGYTF.